This T cell receptor beta chain was recovered during a study of T cell responses to AZD1222 COVID-19 vaccine. The method was immunoSEQ multiplex PCR; TCRdb's version includes in-frame clones alone and lacks a portion of them. The sample holds about 160,000 clones; more than 80% are singletons and the top ten take approximately 7.2%. V trimming: 3 bases; J trimming: 9 bases; junction bases outside the gene matches: 11. The CDR3 length is 15 residues. The chain employs TRBV23-1 and TRBJ2-7; 10 bases align to TRBD1. TRBV23-1 is an ORF, with its function uncertain. The sample here was peripheral blood, taken on day 0 of AZD1222 vaccination. This receptor was taken from an adult in good health. The CDR3 loop reads CASSQPRDRGNWQYV. CDR3 DNA sequence: TGCGCCAGCAGTCAGCCCCGGGACAGGGGTAATTGGCAGTACGTC.